The 18 T cell receptor beta chains presented below share a single source sample, sequenced in a study of T cells in Graves' hyperthyroidism and ophthalmopathy. It was RNA transcripts that yielded the amplified TCR beta CDR3 regions. The primer set for the first-round RT-PCR of the TCR CDR3 was HTBI. Via MiXCR, TCRdb re-called the multiplex PCR reads, giving one row per CDR3 protein. The sample shows 89,000 or so distinct CDR3 sequences, roughly 40% of them seen only once. The sample comprised peripheral blood or thyroid tissue (not recorded which). The receptors here all came from a woman younger than 45 with Graves' hyperthyroidism.

The gene calls are TRBV10-3 and TRBJ1-5; 9 bases align to TRBD1. CDR1 is ENHRY and CDR2 is SYGVKD in the germline V gene. There are 14 residues in the CDR3. The J segment lost 5 bases and the V segment lost 11 bases, leaving 10 bases of the junction unmatched. The chain's CDR3 is CAVAGTGIDQPQHF. The CDR3 coding sequence is TGTGCCGTTGCCGGGACAGGGATTGATCAGCCCCAGCATTTT.

Details on this clonotype: One end of the junction is discordant with germline, which a read error may explain. The chain uses TRBV7-3 and TRBJ1-5, with a weak D call TRBD1 (5 bases). The germline gives CDR1 SGHTA, CDR2 FQGTGA. The CDR3 has 15 amino acids. DNA of the CDR3: TGTGCCGGCAGTGGTATTTCAGGGTTCAGTCAGCCCCAGCGTTTT. Residues: CAGSGISGFSQPQRF.

V usage is TRBV28 and J usage is TRBJ1-4; possibly TRBD1 for D (5 bases). V lost 10 bases, J lost 7 bases, and 19 bases lay in between. CDR1 is MDHEN and CDR2 is SYDVKM in the germline V gene. The CDR3 runs 14 residues. This chain's CDR3 is CATQRGLRPEKLFF. CDR3 DNA: TGTGCCACTCAACGGGGACTCAGGCCTGAAAAACTGTTTTTT.

Points on this clonotype: The junction shows a germline mismatch at one end, possibly a read error. The J gene is TRBJ1-1, the V gene TRBV13; D is ambiguous. Germline values: CDR1 PRHDT, CDR2 FYEKMQ (reference sequence). This CDR3 has 13 residues. DNA of the CDR3: TGTGCCAGCACCCAACACCCCCTGGTTGGAGCTCTCTTT. It yields the protein CASTQHPLVGALF.

The chain is built from TRBV7-9 and TRBJ2-5, with 8 bases fitting TRBD2. With V trimmed by 2 bases and J by 5 bases, 7 bases remained unmatched. Germline V lookup: CDR1 SEHNR, CDR2 FQNEAQ (reference sequence). CDR3 length equals 15 residues. CDR3 region: CASSLSTGRGETQYF. The CDR3 bases are TGTGCCAGCAGCTTATCAACCGGGAGGGGGGAGACCCAGTACTTC.

The gene calls are TRBV6-5 and TRBJ1-4; TRBD1 might be the D (6 bases). CDR3 length equals 13 residues. Trimming removed 4 bases from V and 8 bases from J, with 11 bases in between. Per the germline V gene, CDR1 is MNHEY and CDR2 is SVGAGI. The CDR3 spells CASSSWDIEKLFF. DNA of the CDR3: TGTGCCAGCAGTTCCTGGGACATCGAAAAACTGTTTTTT.

This clonotype was recorded only once. The V gene is TRBV10-2, the J gene TRBJ1-2; 8 bases are shared with TRBD1. After removal of 4 bases from V and 4 bases from J, the junction contained 2 bases not matched to a gene. Germline CDR1 WSHSY, CDR2 SAAADI. The CDR3 spans 13 residues. The CDR3 bases are TGCGCCAGCAGTGGGACAGGGCCCTATGGCTACACCTTC. Its translation is CASSGTGPYGYTF.

This clonotype was counted many times. A single base separates this from a much larger clone, so it may be a read error. This sequence joins TRBV7-6 and TRBJ2-7, with TRBD2 identical over 8 bases. Germline V lookup: CDR1 SGHVS, CDR2 FNYEAQ. This CDR3 is 16 amino acids long. The CDR3 DNA reads as TGTGCCAGCAGCCCAGAGAGCGGGAGTCTGGGGTACGATCAGTACTTC. Translated: CASSPESGSLGYDQYF.

This clonotype showed up just a few times. The chain employs TRBV7-9 and TRBJ2-7; tentative D call: TRBD2 (5 bases). The CDR3 extends over 14 amino acids. Germline V gives CDR1 SEHNR, CDR2 FQNEAQ (reference sequence). Trimming left V 7 bases short and J 0 bases short, with 13 bases between. The CDR3 spells CASTPPGISYEQYF. CDR3 nucleotide sequence: TGTGCCAGCACTCCCCCCGGGATCTCCTACGAGCAGTACTTC.

This clonotype was counted many times. The CDR3 nucleotides are TGCAGTGCTACAGGAGGGGCGGGTGCTGAAGCTTTCTTT. This translates into CSATGGAGAEAFF. V and J are TRBV20-1 and TRBJ1-1; weak D call: TRBD1 (5 bases). Germline V lookup: CDR1 DFQATT, CDR2 SNEGSKA (reference sequence). The CDR3 extends over 13 amino acids. V lost 4 bases and J 6 bases, leaving 15 bases between the germline ends.

In this sample, this clonotype turned up many times. The chain recombines TRBV12-3 or TRBV12-4 with TRBJ2-6, with TRBD2 identical over 10 bases. The CDR3 is made up of 17 amino acids. V was pared by 7 bases and J by 3 bases, with 9 bases of the junction left unmatched. The CDR3 sequence: CASTVAGGTVGANVLTF. In DNA form, the CDR3 reads TGTGCCAGCACTGTAGCGGGAGGTACGGTTGGGGCCAACGTCCTGACTTTC.

This clonotype was seen at least ten times. This chain joins TRBV13 and TRBJ2-7, with D perhaps being TRBD1 or TRBD2 (5 bases each). V was clipped by 5 bases and J by 2 bases, with 13 bases between them. The CDR3 is 14 residues long. CDR1 PRHDT and CDR2 FYEKMQ come from the germline V gene (reference sequence). DNA of the CDR3: TGTGCCAGCAGCCTCGGGACGCACACCTACGAGCAGTACTTC. This gives the protein CASSLGTHTYEQYF.

This clonotype was observed at least ten times. The rearrangement links TRBV5-4 to TRBJ2-7; the match to TRBD2 covers 8 bases. There are 14 residues in the CDR3. V was clipped by 5 bases and J by 5 bases; unmatched bases: 9. Per germline, CDR1 SGHNT and CDR2 YYREEE (reference sequence). CDR3 DNA: TGTGCCAGCAGGAGTGGGCGGGAGGACCACGAGCAGTACTTC. Translating it yields CASRSGREDHEQYF.

On this clonotype itself: A much larger clone sits a single nucleotide away, making a read error possible. The chain joins TRBV2 to TRBJ1-2; D is possibly TRBD1 (5 bases). The CDR3 runs to 13 residues. Trimming took off 6 bases at V and 6 bases at J, with 14 bases between the two ends. Germline V lookup: CDR1 SNHLY, CDR2 FYNNEI. The CDR3 loop reads CASSPGGDHGYTF. For the CDR3, the DNA is TGTGCCAGCAGCCCGGGGGGGGACCATGGCTACACCTTC.

V is TRBV9 and J is TRBJ1-6; 10 nucleotides match TRBD1. The V gene's germline CDR1 is SGDLS and CDR2 YYNGEE. The CDR3 sequence is 16 residues long. With V trimmed by 5 bases and J by 7 bases, 9 bases remained unmatched. The CDR3 protein is CASRAGTGETNSPLHF. The CDR3 coding sequence is TGTGCCAGCAGGGCCGGGACAGGGGAAACGAATTCACCCCTCCACTTT.

This clonotype was recorded a few times. The chain recombines TRBV27 with TRBJ2-7, with a possible D match to TRBD2 (6 bases). The CDR3 runs to 13 residues. Per germline, CDR1 MNHEY and CDR2 SMNVEV (reference sequence). Trimming removed 8 bases from V and 3 bases from J, with 14 bases in between. The CDR3 DNA reads TGTGCCAGCGGTAAGACTAGGGGCTACGAGCAGTACTTC. Its translation is CASGKTRGYEQYF.

This clonotype was seen repeatedly, ten times or more. The CDR3 loop is CAIMGNSGNTIYF. In nucleotides, the CDR3 is TGTGCCATCATGGGAAATTCTGGAAACACCATATATTTT. The V call is TRBV10-3, the J call TRBJ1-3; no firm D call. This CDR3 spans 13 amino acids. The germline V gene has CDR1 ENHRY and CDR2 SYGVKD. The V end lost 7 bases, the J end lost 1 base, and 8 bases lay between the germline ends.

The chain carries TRBV15 and TRBJ2-2, with D perhaps matching TRBD2 (6 bases). Trimming stripped 3 bases from V and 2 bases from J, with 13 bases between. CDR1 LNHNV and CDR2 YYDKDF come from the germline V gene (reference sequence). The CDR3 length is 16 residues. Here the CDR3 DNA reads TGTGCCACCAGCAGCCCCTCTACTAGCAACACCGGGGAGCTGTTTTTT. The encoded protein is CATSSPSTSNTGELFF.